Reported below is one T cell receptor beta chain. Its specificity is not known. This PCR relied on a set of 60 Vbeta primers and 13 Jbeta primers. The assay was immunoSEQ multiplex PCR, and TCRdb's table has in-frame clones only and misses some. The table includes over 85,000 clones, roughly four fifths detected once. This sample is part of a study of cytomegalovirus exposure and HLA in healthy donors. Study results and limitations: Most CMV-associated TCR beta chains were later found to appear HLA-restricted. CMV serostatus was the only immune exposure information that was available.

Germline CDR1 and CDR2: LGHNA and YSLEER. With 0 bases removed from V and 0 bases from J, the gap between germline ends came to 17 bases. The CDR3 sequence is 18 residues long. The chain uses TRBV4-3 and TRBJ2-5, with a weak D call TRBD2 (6 bases). This sequence originates from a woman in her 30s in good health and CMV-seronegative. The sequenced material came from PBMCs. CDR3 loop: CASSQDRSGGAYQETQYF. CDR3 nucleotide sequence: TGCGCCAGCAGCCAAGATCGATCGGGCGGGGCCTACCAAGAGACCCAGTACTTC.